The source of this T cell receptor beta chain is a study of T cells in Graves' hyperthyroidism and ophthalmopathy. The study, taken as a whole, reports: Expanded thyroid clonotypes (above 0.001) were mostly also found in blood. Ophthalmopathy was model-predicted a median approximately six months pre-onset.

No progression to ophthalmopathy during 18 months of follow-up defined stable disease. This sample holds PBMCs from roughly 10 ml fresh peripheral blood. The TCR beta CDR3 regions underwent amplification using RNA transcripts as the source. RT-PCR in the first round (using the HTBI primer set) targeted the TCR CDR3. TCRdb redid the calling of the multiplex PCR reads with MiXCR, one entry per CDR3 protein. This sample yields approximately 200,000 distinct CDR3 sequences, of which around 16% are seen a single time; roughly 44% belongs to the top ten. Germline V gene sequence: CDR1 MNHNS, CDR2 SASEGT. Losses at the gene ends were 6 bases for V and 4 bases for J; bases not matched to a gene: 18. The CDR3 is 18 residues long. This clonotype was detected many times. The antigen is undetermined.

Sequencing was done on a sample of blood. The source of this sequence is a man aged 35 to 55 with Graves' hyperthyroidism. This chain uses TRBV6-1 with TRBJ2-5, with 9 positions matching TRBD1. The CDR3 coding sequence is TGTGCCAGCAGCAAACTGGGGGCGGGGACAGGGTTGGCAGAGACCCAGTACTTC. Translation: CASSKLGAGTGLAETQYF.